This TCR beta chain was observed in a study of CD8+CD57+ T cells in acquired aplastic anemia (dated by TCRdb to 2016 to 2019). Study-wide context: DNA extracted from sorted CD4+ and CD8+ cells had a mean of approximately 3.3 ug, with a range of roughly 0.17 to 30 ug. CD8+CD57+ expansion was defined as a frequency above the mean frequency observed in healthy subjects.

A note on this clonotype: What this receptor recognizes is not known. Base qualities are not recorded, but no much larger clone differs from it by a single base.

The patients picked for sequencing were ones in whom flow cytometry had shown an expansion of CD8+CD57+ cells. Severe acquired aplastic anemia was diagnosed in all patients according to International Study of Aplastic Anemia and Agranulocytosis and Camitta criteria. Patients had received no therapy at the time of blood sampling. In this study, sorted CD4+ and CD8+ T cells from the blood of healthy subjects and of severe aplastic anemia patients had their TCR repertoires deep-sequenced. In the USA, patient enrollment took place under clinicaltrials.gov protocols 00001620, 01623167, 00001397, 00071045, 00081523 and 00961064. Ficoll-Paque density gradient centrifugation was used to isolate peripheral blood mononuclear cells. CD4+ and CD8+ T cells were sorted by FACS or magnetic beads before DNA extraction. TCR beta VDJ combination and CDR3 sequence profiling used genomic DNA as the template. An Illumina HiSeq 2000 was the platform used for TCR repertoire sequencing. As for the original processing: Repertoire assessment relied on Simpson's diversity index, CDR3 size and DJ length profiles, and TRBV/TRBJ rearrangement plots. The most abundant DNA sequence in the deep sequencing data was taken as the immunodominant clone. CDR3 amino acid sequences were screened for sharing across subjects and compared with published repertoires and the VDJdb database. TCRdb reworked the public reads: Q25 trimming with fastp, MiXCR clone assembly, productive beta chains retained. Rows with one shared CDR3 protein collapse into an entry with the most common genes and DNA. For this entry, the V and J calls and clone size follow TCRdb and not the study's own pipeline. The sample includes 150,000 to 200,000 distinct CDR3 sequences, with around 43% observed a single time. The leading ten clones occupy 3.2% of the sample.

V is pared back by 5 bases and J by 4 bases, with 14 bases lying between the germline termini. From its cysteine to its phenylalanine, the CDR3 spans 14 amino acids. Left in the record is the CDR3 DNA by itself, 42 bases read in frame from the first base. The germline V gene encodes CDR1 MNHEY and CDR2 SMNVEV (reference sequence). Summary of the overall study and its limitations: Between patients and healthy controls, no significant difference in CD8+ Simpson's diversity was found (P=0.060). Over 25 CD8+ CDR3 sequences were found in both patients and controls but appeared to be highly expressed in patients and within the immunodominant clones of the patients.

Material for sequencing was sorted CD4+, CD8+, or CD8+CD57+ T cells (not recorded which) from PBMCs. The chain is assembled from TRBV27 and TRBJ1-1; 5 matching bases give a weak D call of TRBD1. The sequence derives from a human donor with aplastic anemia. The CDR3 corresponds to CASSPPGRGTEAFF. The base sequence is TGTGCCAGCAGTCCCCCGGGGCGGGGCACTGAAGCTTTCTTT.